The following is a T cell receptor (beta chain) sequence with its context. Antigen unknown. The record originates from a study of T cells after yellow fever vaccination. Study summary: Low-cell-number fractions underwent preparation using SMART-Seq v4 Ultra Low Input. Study conclusions and caveats: Abundant clonotypes from the bulk population could contaminate FACS-sorted repertoires. Post-booster repertoires contained most primary-vaccination clones again (about 95% CD4, 88% CD8). Only a small proportion of the clonotypes turned up in both the CD4 and the CD8 compartments, likely arising from convergent recombination.

Via MiXCR, TCRdb re-called the 5' RACE reads, giving one row per CDR3 protein. Here the sample spans around 400,000 distinct CDR3 sequences, about 9.9% being singletons. V was clipped by 2 bases and J by 0 bases; unmatched bases: 10. CDR1 and CDR2 from the germline V gene are SGHVS and FNYEAQ. The CDR3 totals 19 residues. The sequence was collected from a young man who received the YFV17D yellow fever vaccine. Here the sequenced sample was PBMCs, taken on the day of the first yellow fever vaccination. The V gene is TRBV7-6, the J gene TRBJ2-3; TRBD2 agrees at 11 bases. For the CDR3, the DNA is TGTGCCAGCAGCTTAAGTTTGGCTAGCGGGGGGCCTAGCACAGATACGCAGTATTTT. It yields the protein CASSLSLASGGPSTDTQYF.